The 2 T cell receptor beta chains presented below share a single source sample, sequenced in a study of CD8+ T cells in alopecia areata. Investigators isolated RNA and reverse transcribed it into cDNA to act as the sequencing template. The repertoire was sequenced with immunoSEQ multiplex PCR; TCRdb's copy has only in-frame clones and lacks some. Of approximately 140,000 clones listed, 47% are singletons. Sequencing was carried out using CD4+ T cells sorted from blood. The receptors shown here come from a human donor with alopecia areata.

This chain joins TRBV7-2 and TRBJ2-1, with D maybe TRBD2 (5 bases). The CDR3 loop spans 14 amino acids. Trimming took off 5 bases at V and 9 bases at J, with 17 bases between the two ends. The V gene's germline CDR1 is SGHTA and CDR2 FQGNSA. The CDR3 DNA follows: TGTGCCAGCAGCCCAGCCGGGAACTCGGGTGAGCAGTTCTTC. As protein: CASSPAGNSGEQFF.

Comments on this clone: A much bigger clone sits one base away, suggesting this may be a read error. Different DNA sequences within this sample yield the same CDR3. J is TRBJ1-5 and V is TRBV2, with 7 bases that match TRBD1. Germline CDR1 SNHLY, CDR2 FYNNEI. The CDR3 is made up of 13 amino acids. V trimming: 4 bases; J trimming: 5 bases; junction bases outside the gene matches: 2. CDR3: CASSGQGYQPQHF. The CDR3 DNA sequence: TGTGCCAGCAGTGGACAGGGTTATCAGCCCCAGCATTTT.